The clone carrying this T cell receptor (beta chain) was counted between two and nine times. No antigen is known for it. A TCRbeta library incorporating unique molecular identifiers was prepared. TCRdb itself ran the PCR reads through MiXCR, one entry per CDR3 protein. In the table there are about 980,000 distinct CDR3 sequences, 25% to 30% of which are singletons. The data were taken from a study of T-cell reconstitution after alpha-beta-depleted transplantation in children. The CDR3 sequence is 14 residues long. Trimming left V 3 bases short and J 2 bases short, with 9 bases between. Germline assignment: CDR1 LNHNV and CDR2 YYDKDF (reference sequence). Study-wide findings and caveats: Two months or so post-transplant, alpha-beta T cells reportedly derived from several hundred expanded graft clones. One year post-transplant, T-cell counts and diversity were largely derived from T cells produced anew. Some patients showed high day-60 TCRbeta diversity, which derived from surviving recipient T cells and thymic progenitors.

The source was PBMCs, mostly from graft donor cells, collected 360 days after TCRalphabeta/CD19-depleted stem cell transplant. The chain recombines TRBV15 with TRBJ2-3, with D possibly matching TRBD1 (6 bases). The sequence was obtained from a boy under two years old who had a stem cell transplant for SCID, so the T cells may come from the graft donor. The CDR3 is CATSSGQNTDTQYF. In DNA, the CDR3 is TGTGCCACCAGCAGCGGACAGAACACAGATACGCAGTATTTT.